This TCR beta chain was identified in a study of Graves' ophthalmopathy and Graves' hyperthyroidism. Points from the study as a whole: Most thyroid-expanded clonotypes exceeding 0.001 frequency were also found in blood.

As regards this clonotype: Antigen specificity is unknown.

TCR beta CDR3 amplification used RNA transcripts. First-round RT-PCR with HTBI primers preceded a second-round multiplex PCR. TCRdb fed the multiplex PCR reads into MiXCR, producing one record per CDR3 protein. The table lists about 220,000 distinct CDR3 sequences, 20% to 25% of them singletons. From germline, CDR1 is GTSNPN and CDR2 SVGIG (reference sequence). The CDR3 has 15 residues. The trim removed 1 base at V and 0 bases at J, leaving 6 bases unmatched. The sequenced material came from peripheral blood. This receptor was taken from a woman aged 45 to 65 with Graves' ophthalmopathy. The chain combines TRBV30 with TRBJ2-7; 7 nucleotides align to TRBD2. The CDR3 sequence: CAWSASGTSSYEQYF. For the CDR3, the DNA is TGTGCCTGGAGTGCTAGCGGCACAAGCTCCTACGAGCAGTACTTC.